One and the same sample provided the 9 T cell receptor beta chains below, sequenced in a study of response to subunit inactivated influenza vaccine. TCRdb redid the calling of the RT-PCR reads with MiXCR, one entry per CDR3 protein. The profile covers 800,000 to 1,000,000 distinct CDR3 sequences, with roughly 20% appearing a single time and roughly 10% taken by the ten largest. Sequencing used PBMCs from blood, obtained more than 4 days after vaccination. Every receptor here comes from a man between 50 and 59 years old who received an inactivated influenza vaccine.

There are a few counts of this clonotype. The V and J genes are TRBV29-1 and TRBJ1-5; possible D gene TRBD1, 5 bases. The CDR3 totals 14 residues. Trimming cost V 4 bases and J 3 bases, with 13 bases left between them. Germline V lookup: CDR1 SQVTM, CDR2 ANQGSEA. CDR3 sequence reads: CSVVFGALNQPQHF. The DNA of the CDR3 is TGCAGCGTTGTTTTTGGGGCTCTCAATCAGCCCCAGCATTTT.

The rearrangement uses TRBV20-1 and TRBJ2-2, with D possibly TRBD2 on 6 matching bases. The germline gives CDR1 DFQATT, CDR2 SNEGSKA (reference sequence). V lost 6 bases, J lost 1 base, and 12 bases lay in between. This CDR3 contains 14 residues. The CDR3 nucleotides are TGCAGTGCCCCGGGAGACGGGAACACCGGGGAGCTGTTTTTT. Residues: CSAPGDGNTGELFF.

This chain's CDR3 is CATSDRLKDGYTF. The DNA for the CDR3 is TGTGCCACCAGTGATCGTCTGAAAGATGGCTACACCTTC. The chain couples TRBV24-1 to TRBJ1-2, with D hard to call. Trimming removed 3 bases from V and 6 bases from J, with 10 bases in between. The CDR3 is made up of 13 amino acids. Per the germline V gene, CDR1 is KGHDR and CDR2 is SFDVKD.

CDR3 sequence: CASSLRPGTDDIQYF. The CDR3 region has the DNA TGTGCCAGCAGTTTGAGGCCCGGGACGGATGACATTCAGTACTTC. The rearrangement links TRBV6-4 to TRBJ2-4; D may be TRBD1 or TRBD2 (5 bases each). This CDR3 spans 15 amino acids. Germline V gene sequence: CDR1 MRHNA, CDR2 SNTAGT. V lost 5 bases, J lost 8 bases, and 19 bases lay in between.

This clonotype was counted at least ten times. The chain couples TRBV4-3 to TRBJ2-4; the D gene is possibly TRBD1 (5 bases). The CDR3 is made up of 13 amino acids. The V gene lost 4 bases and the J gene lost 6 bases, with 10 bases spanning the gap. The V gene's germline CDR1 is LGHNA and CDR2 YSLEER. The CDR3 nucleotides are TGCGCCAGCAGCCCGGAGACAGCAAACATTCAGTACTTC. This gives the protein CASSPETANIQYF.

This sequence joins TRBV20-1 and TRBJ1-1; no clear D gene. The CDR3 totals 11 residues. Germline V CDR1 and CDR2: DFQATT, SNEGSKA (reference sequence). V dropped 1 base and J dropped 9 bases, with 9 bases sitting between them. The CDR3, as DNA: TGCAGTGCTAGAGCCCAGCCCCAAGCTTTCTTT. Residues: CSARAQPQAFF.

The chain joins TRBV5-1 to TRBJ2-5; possibly TRBD1 for D (6 bases). This CDR3 has 14 amino acids. The V gene lost 1 base and the J gene lost 1 base, with 8 bases spanning the gap. Germline V gene lookup returns CDR1 SGHRS and CDR2 YFSETQ. The CDR3 protein is CASSLTGIQETQYF. In DNA, the CDR3 is TGCGCCAGCAGCTTGACAGGGATCCAAGAGACCCAGTACTTC.

This clonotype was seen more than once but under ten times. The rearrangement links TRBV5-5 to TRBJ1-6; TRBD1 might be the D (5 bases). The germline V gene has CDR1 SGHKS and CDR2 YYEKEE (reference sequence). The CDR3 consists of 14 residues. The V and J ends lost 0 bases and 10 bases respectively, with 11 bases between them. CDR3 region: CASSLAQAGSPLHF. CDR3 coding DNA: TGTGCCAGCAGCTTGGCACAGGCCGGCTCACCCCTCCACTTT.

This clonotype turned up a few times. The chain recombines TRBV7-2 with TRBJ2-5, with TRBD2 matching over 8 bases. Unmatched junction bases numbered 10, after V lost 2 bases and J lost 5 bases. The CDR3 contains 16 residues. Germline V gene lookup returns CDR1 SGHTA and CDR2 FQGNSA. The CDR3 nucleotides are TGTGCCAGCAGCTTAAGCGGGGGTCTTATGGGGGAGACCCAGTACTTC. Its translation: CASSLSGGLMGETQYF.